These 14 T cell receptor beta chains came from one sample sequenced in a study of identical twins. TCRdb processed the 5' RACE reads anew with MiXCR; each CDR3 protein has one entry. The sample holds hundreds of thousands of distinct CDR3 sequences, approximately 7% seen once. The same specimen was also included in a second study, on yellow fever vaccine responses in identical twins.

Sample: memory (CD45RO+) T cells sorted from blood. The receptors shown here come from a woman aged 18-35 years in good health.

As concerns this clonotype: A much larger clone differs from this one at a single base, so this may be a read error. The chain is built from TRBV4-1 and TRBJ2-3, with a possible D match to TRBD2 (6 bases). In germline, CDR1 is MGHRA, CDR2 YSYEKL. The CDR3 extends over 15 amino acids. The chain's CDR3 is CATSLIGLSTDTQYF. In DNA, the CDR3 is TGCGCCACCAGCCTGATTGGACTAAGCACAGATACGCAGTATTTT.

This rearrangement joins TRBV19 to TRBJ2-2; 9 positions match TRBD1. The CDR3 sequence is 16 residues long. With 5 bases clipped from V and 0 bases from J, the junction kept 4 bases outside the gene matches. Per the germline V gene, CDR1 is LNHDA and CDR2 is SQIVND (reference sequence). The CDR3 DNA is TGTGCCAGTAGTCCGGGACAGGGATCGAACACCGGGGAGCTGTTTTTT. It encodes CASSPGQGSNTGELFF.

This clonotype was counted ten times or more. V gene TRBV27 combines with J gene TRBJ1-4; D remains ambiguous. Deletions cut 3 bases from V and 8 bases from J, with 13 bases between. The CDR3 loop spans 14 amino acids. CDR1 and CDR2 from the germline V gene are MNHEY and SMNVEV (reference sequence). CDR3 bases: TGTGCCAGCAGTTTGAGTCGGATGGGGGAAAAACTGTTTTTT. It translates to CASSLSRMGEKLFF. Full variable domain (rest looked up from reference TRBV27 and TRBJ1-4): EAQVTQNPRYLITVTGKKLTVTCSQNMNHEYMSWYRQDPGLGLRQIYYSMNVEVTDKGDVPEGYKVSRKEKRNFPLILESPSPNQTSLYFCASSLSRMGEKLFFGSGTQLSVL.

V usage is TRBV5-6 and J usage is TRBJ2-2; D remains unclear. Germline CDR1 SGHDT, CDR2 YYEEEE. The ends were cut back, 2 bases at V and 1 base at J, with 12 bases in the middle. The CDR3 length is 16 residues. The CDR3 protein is CASSFFLTKNTGELFF. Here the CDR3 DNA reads TGTGCCAGCAGCTTTTTCTTAACTAAGAACACCGGGGAGCTGTTTTTT.

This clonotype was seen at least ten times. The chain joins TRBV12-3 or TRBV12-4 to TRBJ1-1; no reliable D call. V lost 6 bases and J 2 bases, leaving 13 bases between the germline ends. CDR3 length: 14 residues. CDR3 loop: CASSPFDGNTEAFF. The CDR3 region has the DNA TGTGCCAGCAGCCCCTTCGACGGAAACACTGAAGCTTTCTTT.

In DNA form, the CDR3 reads TGTGCCAGCAGCGACGGACTAGCGGGCTCCTACGAGCAGTACTTC. Translation gives CASSDGLAGSYEQYF. The V gene is TRBV7-9, the J gene TRBJ2-7, with 11 bases that match TRBD2. Germline CDR1 is SEHNR and CDR2 is FQNEAQ (reference sequence). The V segment lost 5 bases and the J segment 0 bases; nucleotides outside the gene matches: 3. The length of the CDR3 is 15 residues.

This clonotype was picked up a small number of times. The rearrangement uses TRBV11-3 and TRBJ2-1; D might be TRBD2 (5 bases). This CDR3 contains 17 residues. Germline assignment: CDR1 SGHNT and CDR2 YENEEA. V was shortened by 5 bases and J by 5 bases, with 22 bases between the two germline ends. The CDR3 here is CASSPLIRTLLNNEQFF. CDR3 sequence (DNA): TGTGCCAGCAGCCCCCTCATTCGGACTCTCCTTAACAATGAGCAGTTCTTC.

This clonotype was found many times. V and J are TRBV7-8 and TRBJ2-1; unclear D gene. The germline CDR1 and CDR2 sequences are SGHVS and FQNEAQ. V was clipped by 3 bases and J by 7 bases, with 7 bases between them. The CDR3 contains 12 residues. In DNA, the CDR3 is TGTGCCAGCAGCTTTCACAAAAATGAGCAGTTCTTC. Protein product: CASSFHKNEQFF. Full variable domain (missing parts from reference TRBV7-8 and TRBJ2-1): GAGVSQSPRYKVAKRGQDVALRCDPISGHVSLFWYQQALGQGPEFLTYFQNEAQLDKSGLPSDRFFAERPEGSVSTLKIQRTQQEDSAVYLCASSFHKNEQFFGPGTRLTVL.

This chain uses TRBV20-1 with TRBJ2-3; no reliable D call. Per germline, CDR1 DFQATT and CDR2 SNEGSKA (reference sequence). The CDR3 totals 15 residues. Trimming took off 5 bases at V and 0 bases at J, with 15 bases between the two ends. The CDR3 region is CSAAVGYLSTDTQYF. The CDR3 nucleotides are TGCAGTGCTGCGGTAGGCTACCTTAGCACAGATACGCAGTATTTT.

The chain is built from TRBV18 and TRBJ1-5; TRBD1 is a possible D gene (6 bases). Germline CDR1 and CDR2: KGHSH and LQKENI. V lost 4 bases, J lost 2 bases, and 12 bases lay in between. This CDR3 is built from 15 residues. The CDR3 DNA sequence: TGTGCCAGCTCACTCACAGGGCCGGGCAATCAGCCCCAGCATTTT. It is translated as CASSLTGPGNQPQHF.

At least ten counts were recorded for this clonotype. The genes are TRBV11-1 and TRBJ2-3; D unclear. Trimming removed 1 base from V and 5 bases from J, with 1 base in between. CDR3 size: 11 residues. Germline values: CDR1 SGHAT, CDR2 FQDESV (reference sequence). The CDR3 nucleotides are TGTGCCAGCAGCTTAGAAGATACGCAGTATTTT. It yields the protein CASSLEDTQYF.

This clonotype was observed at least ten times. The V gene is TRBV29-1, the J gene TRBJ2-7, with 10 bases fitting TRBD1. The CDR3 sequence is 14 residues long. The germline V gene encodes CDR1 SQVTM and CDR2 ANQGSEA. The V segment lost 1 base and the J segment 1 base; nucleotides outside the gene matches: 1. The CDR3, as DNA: TGCAGCGTTGAAGGGGACAGGGGTTCCTACGAGCAGTACTTC. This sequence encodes CSVEGDRGSYEQYF.

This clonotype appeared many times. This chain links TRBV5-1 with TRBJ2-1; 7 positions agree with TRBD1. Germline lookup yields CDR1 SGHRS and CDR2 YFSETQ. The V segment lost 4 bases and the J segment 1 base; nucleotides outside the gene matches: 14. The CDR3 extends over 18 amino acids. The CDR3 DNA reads TGCGCCAGCAGCAAAACCCTCCGGGACAGACTTTCCTACAATGAGCAGTTCTTC. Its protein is CASSKTLRDRLSYNEQFF. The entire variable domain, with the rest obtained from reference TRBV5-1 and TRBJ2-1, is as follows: KAGVTQTPRYLIKTRGQQVTLSCSPISGHRSVSWYQQTPGQGLQFLFEYFSETQRNKGNFPGRFSGRQFSNSRSEMNVSTLELGDSALYLCASSKTLRDRLSYNEQFFGPGTRLTVL.

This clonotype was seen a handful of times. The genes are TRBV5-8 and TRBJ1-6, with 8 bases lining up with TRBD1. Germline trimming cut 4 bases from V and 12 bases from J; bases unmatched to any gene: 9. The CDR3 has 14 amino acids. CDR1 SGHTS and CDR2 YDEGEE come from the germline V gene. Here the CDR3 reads CASSTGQGFLPLHF. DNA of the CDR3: TGTGCCAGCAGCACAGGACAGGGTTTTTTACCCCTCCACTTT. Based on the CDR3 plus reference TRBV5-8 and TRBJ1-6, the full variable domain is EAGVTQSPTHLIKTRGQQATLRCSPISGHTSVYWYQQALGLGLQFLLWYDEGEERNRGNFPPRFSGRQFPNYSSELNVNALELEDSALYLCASSTGQGFLPLHFGNGTRLTVT.